This T cell receptor beta chain was profiled in a study of blood T cell repertoires in COVID-19. About the study: Both acute and convalescent COVID-19 samples were obtained from the United States, Italy and Spain. The analysed material was cDNA or gDNA that came from T cells, B-cell-depleted T cells, or PBMCs.

The CDR3 has 14 amino acids. Germline V lookup: CDR1 KGHSH, CDR2 LQKENI. The V and J ends lost 3 bases and 4 bases, in that order; junction bases with no gene match: 2. In the original processing: Reference gene primer amplification gave estimated nucleated cell counts. Profiled with immunoSEQ multiplex PCR; TCRdb holds only in-frame clones, not every one. That table supplies the V and J calls and clone size; D and trimming were determined from the DNA. The sample has 150,000 to 200,000 clones, roughly 84% seen once. The clonotype was recovered from a man aged 65-85 years with active or convalescent COVID-19. The chain is built from TRBV18 and TRBJ1-4; TRBD1 agrees at 7 bases. The sequenced sample consisted of peripheral blood. The CDR3 DNA sequence: TGTGCCAGCTCACCGGGACAGCTTAATGAAAAACTGTTTTTT. As protein: CASSPGQLNEKLFF.